A single sample is the source of the 21 T cell receptor beta chains below, sequenced in a study of blood T cell repertoires in COVID-19. Sequencing used immunoSEQ multiplex PCR; TCRdb keeps in-frame clones, though not all of them. The data show approximately 30,000 clones, with roughly 87% seen just once and 25% held by the top ten. Sequenced sample: peripheral blood. These TCRs come from a human donor in a cohort sampled during active COVID-19.

This clone was picked up one time. The gene calls are TRBV9 and TRBJ2-3; D not certain. The CDR3 consists of 16 residues. V lost 0 bases to trimming and J lost 5 bases, with 16 bases between them. The germline CDR1 and CDR2 sequences are SGDLS and YYNGEE. CDR3 protein: CASSVGDPLFKDTQYF. CDR3 coding DNA: TGTGCCAGCAGCGTAGGTGATCCACTCTTTAAAGATACGCAGTATTTT.

This rearrangement joins TRBV19 to TRBJ1-1; TRBD1 might be the D (5 bases). Germline assignment: CDR1 LNHDA and CDR2 SQIVND (reference sequence). Trimming cost V 6 bases and J 3 bases, with 11 bases left between them. This CDR3 contains 13 residues. The CDR3 DNA reads as TGTGCCAGTAGCCCTTGGGGGGACACTGAAGCTTTCTTT. Amino acid sequence: CASSPWGDTEAFF. The whole variable domain, filled in from reference TRBV19 and TRBJ1-1, reads DGGITQSPKYLFRKEGQNVTLSCEQNLNHDAMYWYRQDPGQGLRLIYYSQIVNDFQKGDIAEGYSVSREKKESFPLTVTSAQKNPTAFYLCASSPWGDTEAFFGQGTRLTVV.

This clone was seen once. The rearrangement uses TRBV5-1 and TRBJ2-2, with 8 bases aligning to TRBD2. V shed 0 bases and J 5 bases; nucleotides not matched to a gene: 6. Germline V gene lookup returns CDR1 SGHRS and CDR2 YFSETQ. The CDR3 has 16 amino acids. The CDR3 loop reads CASSLVLAGRTGELFF. CDR3 in DNA: TGCGCCAGCAGCTTGGTGTTAGCGGGACGAACCGGGGAGCTGTTTTTT.

The V and J genes are TRBV4-3 and TRBJ2-1; 8 bases fit TRBD2. Germline V lookup: CDR1 LGHNA, CDR2 YSLEER. This CDR3 comprises 15 residues. V shed 4 bases and J 5 bases; nucleotides not matched to a gene: 7. The CDR3 spells CASSLIGRGDNEQFF. In DNA, the CDR3 is TGCGCCAGCAGCCTCATAGGGCGGGGGGACAATGAGCAGTTCTTC.

The chain has TRBV7-2 and TRBJ2-1; no firm D call. Germline V CDR1 and CDR2: SGHTA, FQGNSA. Trimming took off 5 bases at V and 0 bases at J, with 11 bases between the two ends. The CDR3 length is 15 residues. The DNA for the CDR3 is TGTGCCAGCAGCACCGCCCGAGTCTCCTACAATGAGCAGTTCTTC. It encodes CASSTARVSYNEQFF. Full variable domain (remainder filled in from reference TRBV7-2 and TRBJ2-1): GAGVSQSPSNKVTEKGKDVELRCDPISGHTALYWYRQSLGQGLEFLIYFQGNSAPDKSGLPSDRFSAERTGGSVSTLTIQRTQQEDSAVYLCASSTARVSYNEQFFGPGTRLTVL.

The V and J genes are TRBV30 and TRBJ2-2; TRBD1 matches 11 bases. Per the germline V gene, CDR1 is GTSNPN and CDR2 is SVGIG (reference sequence). V lost 3 bases to trimming and J lost 9 bases; unmatched junction nucleotides: 3. The CDR3 consists of 13 residues. The CDR3: CAWRDRGPWELFF. In nucleotides, the CDR3 is TGTGCCTGGAGGGACAGGGGGCCCTGGGAGCTGTTTTTT.

In its sample, this clone was seen once. The rearrangement joins TRBV7-9 to TRBJ2-2; 10 nucleotides match TRBD2. This CDR3 contains 16 residues. With V trimmed by 3 bases and J by 4 bases, 5 bases remained unmatched. Germline loops: CDR1 SEHNR, CDR2 FQNEAQ (reference sequence). CDR3 region: CASSFGAGGPTGELFF. CDR3 coding DNA: TGTGCCAGCAGCTTCGGAGCGGGGGGGCCCACCGGGGAGCTGTTTTTT.

V is TRBV6-5 and J is TRBJ2-7; the match to TRBD2 covers 9 bases. The germline gives CDR1 MNHEY, CDR2 SVGAGI. V shed 8 bases, J shed 3 bases, and the junction held 2 bases outside the gene matches. CDR3 size: 12 residues. The CDR3 spells CASGRGGYEQYF. CDR3 bases: TGTGCCAGCGGGCGGGGGGGCTACGAGCAGTACTTC.

A single count supports this clone. The CDR3 loop reads CASSDNRDEQYF. The DNA of the CDR3 is TGTGCCAGCAGCGACAACAGGGATGAGCAGTACTTC. The chain has TRBV7-9 and TRBJ2-7, with TRBD1 as a possible D gene (6 bases). Trimming removed 5 bases from V and 7 bases from J, with 12 bases in between. CDR3 length: 12 residues. CDR1 and CDR2 (germline): SEHNR, FQNEAQ (reference sequence).

This sequence joins TRBV18 and TRBJ1-2, with TRBD1 identical over 7 bases. CDR1 and CDR2 (germline): KGHSH, LQKENI. With V trimmed by 1 base and J by 4 bases, 12 bases remained unmatched. CDR3 length: 17 residues. The CDR3: CASSPQKGRQGVYGYTF. Written as DNA, the CDR3 is TGTGCCAGCTCACCACAAAAGGGGAGACAGGGTGTCTATGGCTACACCTTC.

The rearrangement joins TRBV5-4 to TRBJ1-2, with 8 bases matching TRBD1. V shed 4 bases and J 8 bases; nucleotides not matched to a gene: 13. The CDR3 consists of 15 residues. CDR1 is SGHNT and CDR2 is YYREEE in the germline V gene (reference sequence). The DNA of the CDR3 is TGTGCCAGCAGCGGAACCGGGACAGGCACGGGAGGCTACACCTTC. This codes for CASSGTGTGTGGYTF.

V gene TRBV7-9 combines with J gene TRBJ2-2; 9 bases agree with TRBD1. The CDR3 runs 16 residues. V shed 8 bases and J 4 bases; nucleotides not matched to a gene: 11. Germline CDR1 is SEHNR and CDR2 is FQNEAQ (reference sequence). In nucleotides, the CDR3 is TGTGCCAGCGTAATTCCGGGGACAGGGTTCACCGGGGAGCTGTTTTTT. Translated: CASVIPGTGFTGELFF. The variable domain in full, completed from reference TRBV7-9 and TRBJ2-2, reads DTGVSQNPRHKITKRGQNVTFRCDPISEHNRLYWYRQTLGQGPEFLTYFQNEAQLEKSRLLSDRFSAERPKGSFSTLEIQRTEQGDSAMYLCASVIPGTGFTGELFFGEGSRLTVL.

This clone was found once. The chain joins TRBV19 to TRBJ2-6; tentative D call: TRBD1 (6 bases). V lost 1 base and J lost 2, with 24 bases in between. Germline assignment: CDR1 LNHDA and CDR2 SQIVND (reference sequence). This CDR3 region has 21 residues. For the CDR3, the DNA is TGTGCCAGTAGTATAGTGTTGGGTGACAGGTGGGGAAAGACTGGGGCCAACGTCCTGACTTTC. As protein: CASSIVLGDRWGKTGANVLTF.

This chain uses TRBV4-3 with TRBJ2-7; 9 bases fit TRBD2. The CDR3 spans 13 residues. Germline V CDR1 and CDR2: LGHNA, YSLEER. The junction had 4 bases not matched to a gene; V was cut back by 5 bases and J by 5 bases. The CDR3 bases are TGCGCCAGCAGCGCAGCGGGAGGCCACGAGCAGTACTTC. It translates to CASSAAGGHEQYF.

The chain joins TRBV5-6 to TRBJ1-1; no reliable D call. This CDR3 spans 12 amino acids. Germline values: CDR1 SGHDT, CDR2 YYEEEE. V dropped 2 bases and J dropped 6 bases, with 8 bases sitting between them. The CDR3 here is CASSFGGAEAFF. CDR3 nucleotides: TGTGCCAGCAGCTTTGGAGGCGCTGAAGCTTTCTTT.

The chain employs TRBV6-1 and TRBJ2-3; D possibly corresponds to TRBD1 (5 bases). CDR1 and CDR2 from the germline V gene are MNHNS and SASEGT. The V end lost 3 bases, the J end lost 2 bases, and 12 bases lay between the germline ends. The CDR3 runs to 15 residues. CDR3 in amino acids: CASSDKGAPTDTQYF. CDR3 bases: TGTGCCAGCAGTGACAAAGGGGCCCCCACAGATACGCAGTATTTT.

The V gene is TRBV30, the J gene TRBJ2-5, with 13 bases identical to TRBD2. CDR1 GTSNPN and CDR2 SVGIG come from the germline V gene (reference sequence). This CDR3 is 15 amino acids long. V lost 0 bases and J lost 6; bases outside the gene matches: 4. CDR3 nucleotides: TGTGCCTGGAGTGTACTAGCGGGGGGGCCCCAGACCCAGTACTTC. Encoded protein: CAWSVLAGGPQTQYF.

V gene TRBV6-1 combines with J gene TRBJ1-1, with D possibly matching TRBD1 (5 bases). The CDR3 loop spans 14 amino acids. CDR1 and CDR2 from the germline V gene are MNHNS and SASEGT. Trimming cost V 0 bases and J 1 base, with 6 bases left between them. The CDR3, as DNA: TGTGCCAGCAGTGAAGCCGGGGGGAACACTGAAGCTTTCTTT. Amino acid sequence: CASSEAGGNTEAFF.

CDR3 bases: TGTGCCAGCAGTCAAACAGTGCACGGGGAGCTGTTTTTT. This translates into CASSQTVHGELFF. The chain combines TRBV9 with TRBJ2-2; D gene uncertain. The V end lost 5 bases, the J end lost 7 bases, and 12 bases lay between the germline ends. The CDR3 contains 13 residues. Germline values: CDR1 SGDLS, CDR2 YYNGEE.

This clone was counted once. The CDR3 loop is CASSIPGQGRNYGYTF. The CDR3 nucleotides read TGTGCCAGTAGTATTCCGGGACAGGGTAGAAACTATGGCTACACCTTC. The genes are TRBV19 and TRBJ1-2; TRBD1 agrees at 9 bases. The CDR3 loop spans 16 amino acids. V shed 3 bases and J 2 bases; nucleotides not matched to a gene: 7. CDR1 is LNHDA, CDR2 SQIVND, per germline (reference sequence).

This chain joins TRBV6-5 and TRBJ2-1; D remains ambiguous. Trimming stripped 8 bases from V and 6 bases from J, with 14 bases between. The CDR3 is 13 amino acids. CDR1 and CDR2 from the germline V gene are MNHEY and SVGAGI. CDR3 sequence (DNA): TGTGCCAGCGCCCTTGTTAGCACCAATGAGCAGTTCTTC. This codes for CASALVSTNEQFF.